A single sample gave rise to the 11 T cell receptor beta chains below, sequenced in a study of blood T cell repertoires in COVID-19. Clones were sequenced by immunoSEQ multiplex PCR, and TCRdb holds only the in-frame ones, with some missing. This table has roughly 68,000 clones, less than 95% appearing once. Source material: peripheral blood. These receptors all stem from a man in his forties or fifties with COVID-19, enrolled during active disease.

The rearrangement joins TRBV7-3 to TRBJ2-1; D not certain. Trimming stripped 5 bases from V and 0 bases from J, with 14 bases between. Germline V lookup: CDR1 SGHTA, CDR2 FQGTGA. The CDR3 sequence is 16 residues long. The CDR3 DNA reads as TGTGCCAGCAGCACCTCCCCTGATAGCTCCTACAATGAGCAGTTCTTC. It yields the protein CASSTSPDSSYNEQFF.

J is TRBJ2-3 and V is TRBV5-8, with D perhaps TRBD2 (5 bases). Germline values: CDR1 SGHTS, CDR2 YDEGEE. The V and J ends lost 4 bases and 5 bases respectively, with 14 bases between them. The CDR3 sequence is 14 residues long. In nucleotides, the CDR3 is TGTGCCAGCAGCCCTGGACTGCAAATAGATACGCAGTATTTT. Amino acids: CASSPGLQIDTQYF.

The gene calls are TRBV4-1 and TRBJ1-6; TRBD1 is a possible D gene (6 bases). The germline V gene encodes CDR1 MGHRA and CDR2 YSYEKL. CDR3 size: 15 residues. Trimming removed 4 bases from V and 10 bases from J, with 17 bases in between. The CDR3, as DNA: TGCGCCAGCAGCCCCGGGAACAGGGTGGGATCACCCCTCCACTTT. Residues: CASSPGNRVGSPLHF.

The chain uses TRBV7-3 and TRBJ2-2; D perhaps matches TRBD1 (5 bases). Germline loops: CDR1 SGHTA, CDR2 FQGTGA. The CDR3 totals 14 residues. Deletions cut 5 bases from V and 3 bases from J, with 10 bases between. The CDR3 is CASSPTRDTGELFF. The CDR3 nucleotides are TGTGCCAGCAGCCCAACCAGGGACACCGGGGAGCTGTTTTTT.

This clone was observed a handful of times. V usage is TRBV10-3 and J usage is TRBJ1-5; D remains unclear. The CDR3 runs 14 residues. V was pared by 9 bases and J by 5 bases, with 17 bases between. The germline gives CDR1 ENHRY, CDR2 SYGVKD. CDR3 in amino acids: CAIRSGGDDQPQHF. In nucleotides, the CDR3 is TGTGCCATACGGTCCGGCGGAGATGATCAGCCCCAGCATTTT.

The chain carries TRBV5-1 and TRBJ2-2; 8 bases are a match to TRBD1. V lost 1 base to trimming and J lost 3 bases; unmatched junction nucleotides: 11. CDR1 is SGHRS and CDR2 is YFSETQ in the germline V gene. The CDR3 is 18 residues long. The CDR3 protein is CASSLWARSGGDTGELFF. CDR3 nucleotide sequence: TGCGCCAGCAGCTTGTGGGCCCGGTCAGGGGGCGACACCGGGGAGCTGTTTTTT.

The chain employs TRBV3-1 (or the pseudogene TRBV3-2) and TRBJ2-4; unclear D gene. Trimming took 2 bases from V and 9 from J, leaving 5 bases between them. Germline CDR1 reads LGHDT; CDR2 reads YNNKEL (reference sequence). The CDR3 runs to 11 residues. CDR3 region: CASSQPGIQYF. DNA for the CDR3: TGTGCCAGCAGCCAACCCGGCATTCAGTACTTC.

This clone was seen just once. CDR3 in amino acids: CASSQDRASGSTDTQYF. Written as DNA, the CDR3 is TGTGCCAGCAGCCAAGATCGGGCTAGCGGGAGCACAGATACGCAGTATTTT. The genes are TRBV3-1 (or the pseudogene TRBV3-2) and TRBJ2-3, with TRBD2 matching over 8 bases. Per germline, CDR1 LGHDT and CDR2 YNNKEL (reference sequence). With V trimmed by 0 bases and J by 0 bases, 5 bases remained unmatched. The CDR3 covers 17 residues.

This clone was counted once. The rearrangement uses TRBV6-6 and TRBJ2-1, with 10 bases that match TRBD2. V dropped 6 bases and J dropped 9; count of bases not matched to a gene: 11. Germline CDR1 and CDR2: MNHNY and SVGAGI (reference sequence). This CDR3 has 15 amino acids. CDR3 nucleotides: TGTGCCAGCAGCGGCATCAGAGCGGGAGGGGGTGAGCAGTTCTTC. Its protein product is CASSGIRAGGGEQFF.

This chain uses TRBV2 with TRBJ1-1; 10 nucleotides align to TRBD1. The V gene end was trimmed by 6 bases and the J gene end by 12 bases; junction bases not matched to a gene: 10. This CDR3 contains 13 residues. Germline V gene lookup returns CDR1 SNHLY and CDR2 FYNNEI. The CDR3 nucleotides read TGTGCCAGCAGCGCCCCGACAGGGGGCGGCTCTTTCTTT. It specifies CASSAPTGGGSFF.

This clone was recorded once. The chain couples TRBV5-6 to TRBJ2-3, with TRBD1 matching 7 bases. The CDR3 runs to 15 residues. J lost 4 bases, V lost 4 bases, and 9 bases had no gene match. From germline, CDR1 is SGHDT and CDR2 YYEEEE. The CDR3 protein is CASSRIDRAADTQYF. The DNA for the CDR3 is TGTGCCAGCAGCCGGATTGACAGGGCGGCAGATACGCAGTATTTT. Using reference TRBV5-6 and TRBJ2-3 for the parts outside the CDR3, the full variable domain is DAGVTQSPTHLIKTRGQQVTLRCSPKSGHDTVSWYQQALGQGPQFIFQYYEEEERQRGNFPDRFSGHQFPNYSSELNVNALLLGDSALYLCASSRIDRAADTQYFGPGTRLTVL.